Listed below are T cell receptor beta chains from one sample, sequenced in a study of T cells in tumors and immune-related adverse events. Profiled with immunoSEQ multiplex PCR; TCRdb holds only in-frame clones, not every one. This sample has 9,900 or so clones; around 90% occur once, and the top ten carry more than 1.4%. The sequencing used lymph node tissue, collected from a patient treated with anti-PD-1 therapy. The receptors here all came from a female donor with metastatic renal cell carcinoma. Each CDR3 is given with its conserved first and last residue. A D gene is named only where the DNA matches it firmly. The listing skips clone size in some rows; elsewhere it reads once, few, many or a size class.

CDR3: CASRMNSAGVAETQYF; DNA: TGCGCCAGCAGGATGAATAGCGCGGGAGTAGCAGAGACCCAGTACTTC; size: .; D: TRBD2; J: TRBJ2-5; V: TRBV5-1
CDR3: CASSALYEQYF; DNA: TGTGCCAGCAGTGCCCTCTACGAGCAGTACTTC; size: .; D: .; J: TRBJ2-7; V: TRBV6-1
CDR3: CASSKEGTVGGGAGLDTEAFF; DNA: .; size: .; D: .; J: TRBJ1-1; V: TRBV21-1
CDR3: CASSRTISSYEQYF; DNA: TGTGCCAGCAGCAGGACTATCAGCTCCTACGAGCAGTACTTC; size: .; D: .; J: TRBJ2-7; V: TRBV7-2
CDR3: CASSGELAGTAETQYF; DNA: TGTGCCAGCAGTGGCGAACTAGCGGGTACCGCAGAGACCCAGTACTTC; size: .; D: TRBD2; J: TRBJ2-5; V: TRBV6-6
CDR3: CASSPSGRSNIQYF; DNA: TGTGCCAGTAGCCCCTCGGGACGGTCAAACATTCAGTACTTC; size: .; D: .; J: TRBJ2-4; V: TRBV19
CDR3: CASSEAGTNYGYTF; DNA: TGTGCCAGCAGTGAAGCAGGTACTAACTATGGCTACACCTTC; size: .; D: .; J: TRBJ1-2; V: TRBV6-1
CDR3: CAISESTLGLAGAKNIQYF; DNA: TGTGCCATCAGTGAGTCGACTCTGGGACTAGCGGGGGCCAAAAACATTCAGTACTTC; size: .; D: TRBD2; J: TRBJ2-4; V: TRBV10-3
CDR3: CASSFYRESGGDTF; DNA: TGTGCCAGCAGCTTCTACAGGGAATCGGGTGGGGACACCTTC; size: .; D: .; J: TRBJ1-2; V: TRBV7-2
CDR3: CASREGAANTGELFF; DNA: TGTGCCAGTAGAGAAGGAGCAGCGAACACCGGGGAGCTGTTTTTT; size: .; D: .; J: TRBJ2-2; V: TRBV19
CDR3: CASSLRHANTGELFF; DNA: TGTGCCAGTAGCCTGAGACACGCTAACACCGGGGAGCTGTTTTTT; size: .; D: .; J: TRBJ2-2; V: TRBV19
CDR3: CASSPPSGDEQFF; DNA: TGTGCCAGCTCACCACCTAGCGGGGACGAGCAGTTCTTC; size: .; D: TRBD2; J: TRBJ2-1; V: TRBV18
CDR3: CASSLAVSYEQYF; DNA: TGCGCCAGCAGCCTAGCGGTTTCCTACGAGCAGTACTTC; size: .; D: TRBD2; J: TRBJ2-7; V: TRBV5-1
CDR3: CASSLGPTSGGTDTQYF; DNA: TGTGCCAGCAGCTTAGGCCCCACGAGCGGGGGTACAGATACGCAGTATTTT; size: once; D: TRBD2; J: TRBJ2-3; V: TRBV11-1
CDR3: CASSLYGGSYEQYF; DNA: TGTGCCAGCAGCTTGTATGGGGGCTCCTACGAGCAGTACTTC; size: .; D: .; J: TRBJ2-7; V: TRBV5-6
CDR3: CASRGGWMNTEAFF; DNA: TGTGCCAGCAGGGGGGGTTGGATGAACACTGAAGCTTTCTTT; size: .; D: .; J: TRBJ1-1; V: TRBV6-4
CDR3: CASSVRQGETQYF; DNA: TGTGCCAGTAGTGTCCGACAGGGTGAGACCCAGTACTTC; size: .; D: TRBD1; J: TRBJ2-5; V: TRBV19
CDR3: CATKGPEGYYGYTF; DNA: TGTGCCACCAAAGGGCCCGAAGGGTACTATGGCTACACCTTC; size: .; D: .; J: TRBJ1-2; V: TRBV19
CDR3: CASSLGERNEKLFF; DNA: TGCGCCAGCAGCTTGGGGGAGCGTAATGAAAAACTGTTTTTT; size: .; D: .; J: TRBJ1-4; V: TRBV5-1
CDR3: CASSPRGRRETQYF; DNA: TGTGCCAGCAGCCCCCGGGGGAGGCGGGAGACCCAGTACTTC; size: .; D: .; J: TRBJ2-5; V: TRBV14
CDR3: CAWSPGTGTEKLFF; DNA: TGTGCCTGGAGTCCCGGGACAGGGACTGAAAAACTGTTTTTT; size: .; D: TRBD1; J: TRBJ1-4; V: TRBV30
CDR3: CASSLSRVGGYTF; DNA: TGTGCCAGCAGCTTGTCCCGAGTAGGTGGCTACACCTTC; size: .; D: .; J: TRBJ1-2; V: TRBV5-4
CDR3: CASSFGVMIYTEAFF; DNA: TGTGCCAGCAGCTTTGGGGTGATGATTTACACTGAAGCTTTCTTT; size: .; D: .; J: TRBJ1-1; V: TRBV7-9
CDR3: CASSPSTGGLKF; DNA: TGTGCCAGCAGCCCGTCGACAGGGGGCCTTAAATTT; size: .; D: TRBD1; J: TRBJ1-4; V: TRBV7-2
CDR3: CATLHDPNEQFF; DNA: TGTGCCACCCTGCATGACCCCAATGAGCAGTTCTTC; size: .; D: .; J: TRBJ2-1; V: TRBV21-1
CDR3: CASSQDRGRNEQYF; DNA: TGTGCCAGCAGCCAGGACAGGGGGCGGAACGAGCAGTACTTC; size: .; D: TRBD1; J: TRBJ2-7; V: TRBV5-6
CDR3: CASSQDLPGNYGYTF; DNA: TGCGCCAGCAGCCAAGATCTCCCAGGGAACTATGGCTACACCTTC; size: .; D: .; J: TRBJ1-2; V: TRBV4-3
CDR3: CASSEAGRLGGYTF; DNA: TGTGCCAGCAGTGAGGCCGGCAGGCTCGGGGGCTACACCTTC; size: .; D: .; J: TRBJ1-2; V: TRBV25-1
CDR3: CASSDGLAGGTAGNEQFF; DNA: TGTGCCAGCAGCGACGGACTAGCGGGAGGCACCGCGGGGAATGAGCAGTTCTTC; size: .; D: TRBD2; J: TRBJ2-1; V: TRBV7-9
CDR3: CASSHFFAVARSYNEQFF; DNA: TGTGCCAGCAGCCACTTCTTTGCAGTGGCTCGCTCCTACAATGAGCAGTTCTTC; size: .; D: .; J: TRBJ2-1; V: TRBV4-2
CDR3: CASSFDGGYNEQFF; DNA: TGCGCCAGCAGCTTTGACGGGGGCTACAATGAGCAGTTCTTC; size: .; D: .; J: TRBJ2-1; V: TRBV5-1
CDR3: CASSPRKGQNTEAFF; DNA: TGTGCCAGCAGCCCCCGGAAGGGGCAGAACACTGAAGCTTTCTTT; size: .; D: .; J: TRBJ1-1; V: TRBV5-4
CDR3: CASSQVYSGDNTQYF; DNA: TGTGCCAGCAGCCAAGTGTATAGCGGAGATAATACGCAGTATTTT; size: few; D: .; J: TRBJ2-3; V: TRBV4-2
CDR3: CASSLGNGIGSPLHF; DNA: TGTGCCAGCAGCTTGGGGAATGGGATAGGATCACCCCTCCACTTT; size: .; D: .; J: TRBJ1-6; V: TRBV5-4
CDR3: CAWSGAGNQPQHF; DNA: TGTGCCTGGTCTGGCGCGGGCAATCAGCCCCAGCATTTT; size: .; D: .; J: TRBJ1-5; V: TRBV30
CDR3: CASSQGWINSYEQYF; DNA: TGCGCCAGCAGCCAAGGGTGGATAAACTCCTACGAGCAGTACTTC; size: .; D: .; J: TRBJ2-7; V: TRBV4-3
CDR3: CASSVDRLGLAGAYNEQFF; DNA: TGTGCCAGCAGCGTAGACAGACTTGGGCTAGCGGGGGCCTACAATGAGCAGTTCTTC; size: .; D: TRBD2; J: TRBJ2-1; V: TRBV9
CDR3: CARSLEGGYTF; DNA: TGTGCCAGAAGCTTGGAAGGTGGCTACACCTTC; size: .; D: .; J: TRBJ1-2; V: TRBV5-3
CDR3: CASSLTPGQGAEAFF; DNA: TGTGCCAGCAGTTTAACGCCGGGACAGGGGGCTGAAGCTTTCTTT; size: .; D: TRBD1; J: TRBJ1-1; V: TRBV2
CDR3: CASSVEAGRHEQYF; DNA: TGTGCCAGCAGCGTAGAGGCAGGGCGGCACGAGCAGTACTTC; size: .; D: .; J: TRBJ2-7; V: TRBV9
CDR3: CASSLFGGPLTAYEQYF; DNA: TGTGCCAGCAGCTTATTCGGGGGCCCATTGACAGCCTACGAGCAGTACTTC; size: .; D: .; J: TRBJ2-7; V: TRBV7-2
CDR3: CASSLQATRNQPQHF; DNA: TGTGCCAGCAGCTTACAGGCGACTCGGAATCAGCCCCAGCATTTT; size: .; D: .; J: TRBJ1-5; V: TRBV7-2